The sequence of this T cell receptor (beta chain) was determined in a study of T cell responses to AZD1222 COVID-19 vaccine (dated by TCRdb to 2020 to 2023). About the investigation overall: TCR sequencing covered over 230 trial participants: some 210 given two doses of AZD1222 and around 25 given two doses of MenACWY control vaccine. Enrollment into the trials was organized by age into subgroups of 18-55, 56-69 and 70-plus years, and those subgroups contained approximately 160, 26 and 62 TCR-sequenced participants, respectively. What the research found in general, with its limitations: After two AZD1222 doses, both the breadth and the depth of spike-specific TCRs were significantly higher than at day 0 and than in MenACWY recipients. Reportedly, close to half of the unique spike-specific TCRs recognized epitopes lying outside the regions that are mutated in the B.1.351 and B.1.1.7 variants. Conclusions about previously exposed vaccinees are limited, since just 6 or 7 AZD1222 recipients were seropositive for SARS-CoV-2 at baseline. The whole spike protein was spanned by vaccine-associated CD4 TCRs, and dominant responses were seen in regions 160-218 and 743-854. In the small 56-69-year group, the increase in depth fell short of significance, most likely because of low power. No day 14 peak-response samples were available, so repertoires were characterized only after the peak T cell response. Participants were mostly white British and included more females than males, and it was suggested by the authors that clonal diversity may have been underestimated.

This specimen's time point label, per the study, means: about 28 days (+/-7) after the second vaccine dose. AZD1222 recipients with second doses at about 4 weeks or about 12 weeks were pooled, because spike-specific TCR depth and breadth did not differ between schedules. The vaccinee samples were drawn from two UK trials, COV001 and COV002, one of which was a single-blind randomized controlled phase 2/3 trial testing AZD1222 (ChAdOx1 nCoV-19) in healthy adults. For TCRbeta chain sequencing, PBMC samples from trial participants were taken at day 0 and at day 28 after the second dose. Trimming removed 4 bases from V and 4 bases from J; the gene matches leave 3 bases unexplained. CDR1 and CDR2, looked up from the germline V gene, are SQVTM and ANQGSEA. From the cysteine through the phenylalanine, the CDR3 covers 13 amino acids. CDR3 DNA is the only sequence kept; it has 39 bases, read in frame from the first base.

With regard to this clone: The antigen it recognizes is unknown. No quality values exist for individual bases; no much larger clone is one base distant.

The CDR3 regions of human TCRbeta chains were analyzed by immunosequencing. The study's processing was this. TCRs in the repertoires were matched against a reference library of SARS-CoV-2-specific TCRs that had been generated with the MIRA antigen-specificity platform. Breadth was defined as the fraction of unique TCRs that were SARS-CoV-2-associated, and depth was defined as the fraction of total T cells that were SARS-CoV-2-associated. Using the MIRA data, each spike-specific TCR was assigned both to the spike region to which the TCR was reactive and to a CD4 or CD8 class. Log10-transformed breadth and depth values were compared by one-way ANOVA with Sidak's multiple comparisons tests. TCRdb provides this immuneACCESS table in a form limited to in-frame rearrangements. Some clones are lacking; in checked studies, under half of them reflect an unresolved V gene, and why the rest are absent is not known. Clone size and the V and J calls come from that table; the DNA yielded D and trimming. Across this sample there are about 70,000 clones, with 80% to 90% seen only once. Roughly 6% of the sample lies in the top ten.

Source: peripheral blood, taken 28 days after the second AZD1222 dose. Here the chain combines TRBV29-1 and TRBJ2-7, and TRBD2 matches 11 of the central bases. The clonotype was recovered from an adult who received the AZD1222 COVID-19 vaccine. The nucleotides are TGCAGCGTTGGTACTAGCGGGGGTTACGAGCAGTACTTC. It translates as CSVGTSGGYEQYF.